This T cell receptor beta chain was recovered during a study of shared clonotypes between healthy human individuals. CDR1 is MNHEY and CDR2 is SMNVEV in the germline V gene (reference sequence). This CDR3 has 14 amino acids. Trimming pared 4 bases from V and 8 bases from J, leaving 14 bases between. Measured with immunoSEQ multiplex PCR; TCRdb has only the in-frame clones, and not every one. The data hold approximately 2.4 million clones, with 90% to 96% observed a single time. For this clone: This CDR3 is also generated by other DNA sequences in the sample.

The sequenced material came from naive CD4+ T cells sorted from blood. The subset: CD45RA+ positively selected. The origin of this receptor is a man between 18 and 29 years old in good health. This chain uses TRBV27 with TRBJ1-4; D ambiguous. In DNA, the CDR3 is TGTGCCAGCAGTTCGGGGAGCTTGGGCGAAAAACTGTTTTTT. Translated: CASSSGSLGEKLFF.